The 7 T cell receptor beta chains below all came from one sample that was sequenced in a study of tumor-infiltrating lymphocytes in localized non-small cell lung cancer. Assay: immunoSEQ multiplex PCR; the TCRdb copy retains only in-frame clones and omits some. The table has about 16,000 clones, approximately 70% seen once. The sequenced material came from lung tumor tissue. Source of these receptors: a human donor with non-small cell lung cancer.

This chain connects TRBV6-5 to TRBJ1-2; 8 bases are shared with TRBD1. J was trimmed by 7 bases and V by 6 bases; bases with no gene match: 4. Germline V gene lookup returns CDR1 MNHEY and CDR2 SVGAGI. The CDR3 loop spans 12 amino acids. The DNA of the CDR3 is TGTGCCAGCAGGACGACAGGGGCTGGCTACACCTTC. Encoded protein: CASRTTGAGYTF.

V and J are TRBV5-4 and TRBJ2-5, with 7 bases lining up with TRBD1. The CDR3 has 17 amino acids. V dropped 3 bases and J dropped 5; count of bases not matched to a gene: 16. Germline V gene sequence: CDR1 SGHNT, CDR2 YYREEE (reference sequence). CDR3 region: CASSYALGSRGSETQYF. CDR3 sequence (DNA): TGTGCCAGCAGCTACGCGCTAGGTAGCAGGGGGAGTGAGACCCAGTACTTC.

The genes are TRBV13 and TRBJ1-2; D ambiguous. The ends were cut back, 0 bases at V and 8 bases at J, with 4 bases in the middle. The CDR3 sequence is 11 residues long. CDR1 PRHDT and CDR2 FYEKMQ come from the germline V gene (reference sequence). CDR3 protein: CASSLGNGYTF. CDR3 in DNA: TGTGCCAGCAGCTTAGGGAACGGCTACACCTTC.

This clone has a handful of counts. Written as DNA, the CDR3 is TGTGCCACCAGCAGGAACAGGGGAAAACTGTTTTTT. It specifies CATSRNRGKLFF. This chain connects TRBV15 to TRBJ1-4; 7 nucleotides match TRBD1. The CDR3 is 12 residues long. V was pared by 3 bases and J by 10 bases, with 2 bases of the junction left unmatched. CDR1 LNHNV and CDR2 YYDKDF come from the germline V gene (reference sequence).

The V gene is TRBV2, the J gene TRBJ2-7, with unresolved D. Germline assignment: CDR1 SNHLY and CDR2 FYNNEI. CDR3 length: 14 residues. V gave up 1 base and J gave up 1 base, with 8 bases separating them. CDR3 DNA: TGTGCCAGCAGTGAAGTAGCATCTTCCTACGAGCAGTACTTC. It translates to CASSEVASSYEQYF.

This clone was found once. This chain links TRBV21-1 with TRBJ1-2; no check of the table's D call, TRBD1, against the DNA was made. TRBV21-1 is an annotated pseudogene. The CDR3 contains 16 residues. CDR3 in amino acids: CASSKAVTGLNYGYTF. The CDR3 DNA reads TGTGCCAGCAGCAAAGCGGTGACAGGCCTTAACTATGGCTACACCTTC.

The CDR3 DNA follows: TGTGCCAGCAGCTTATTAGCGGGAGGTCGGGAGACCCAGTACTTC. It specifies CASSLLAGGRETQYF. The chain carries TRBV13 and TRBJ2-5; 10 positions match TRBD2. Germline V gives CDR1 PRHDT, CDR2 FYEKMQ (reference sequence). This CDR3 contains 15 residues. With V trimmed by 2 bases and J by 5 bases, 5 bases remained unmatched. Drawing the rest from reference TRBV13 and TRBJ2-5, the complete variable domain is AAGVIQSPRHLIKEKRETATLKCYPIPRHDTVYWYQQGPGQDPQFLISFYEKMQSDKGSIPDRFSAQQFSDYHSELNMSSLELGDSALYFCASSLLAGGRETQYFGPGTRLLVL.